This T cell receptor (beta chain) appears in the sequencing data of a study of T-cell memory formation after mild COVID-19. The study, taken as a whole, reports: Day 15 to 85 contracting clones showed balanced CD4/CD8; later expanders leaned CD4+.

A single record per CDR3 protein comes from TCRdb applying MiXCR to the 5' RACE reads. The table has under 550,000 distinct CDR3 sequences, 18% seen once. The CDR3 has 16 residues. The germline V gene encodes CDR1 SEHNR and CDR2 FQNEAQ (reference sequence). V lost 6 bases and J 8 bases, leaving 22 bases between the germline ends. This clonotype was recorded a few times. Its matching antigen is unknown. This clonotype originated in a man between 18 and 35 years old who had mild COVID-19 (a few samples of this study predate the infection). Cell type and time point are not known. The specimen sequenced was PBMCs or a T cell subset sorted from them (not recorded which). V gene TRBV7-9 combines with J gene TRBJ2-2; the D gene is possibly TRBD1 (5 bases). The CDR3 coding sequence is TGTGCCAGCAGTACTTTGGGGCCTGCGTCTACTGGGGAGCTGTTTTTT. Its translation is CASSTLGPASTGELFF. The whole variable domain, remainder taken from reference TRBV7-9 and TRBJ2-2, is DTGVSQNPRHKITKRGQNVTFRCDPISEHNRLYWYRQTLGQGPEFLTYFQNEAQLEKSRLLSDRFSAERPKGSFSTLEIQRTEQGDSAMYLCASSTLGPASTGELFFGEGSRLTVL.